The 28 T cell receptor beta chains below were found in one sample sequenced in a study of T-cell memory formation after mild COVID-19. TCRdb itself ran the 5' RACE reads through MiXCR, one entry per CDR3 protein. The table lists roughly 70,000 distinct CDR3 sequences, 16% of them singletons. Sequencing was performed on PBMCs or a T cell subset sorted from them (not recorded which). The origin of the receptors is an adult woman who had mild COVID-19 (a few samples of this study predate the infection). Cell type and time point are not known.

This clonotype has ten or more counts. V is TRBV29-1 and J is TRBJ2-1; D not certain. This CDR3 contains 13 residues. Germline lookup yields CDR1 SQVTM and CDR2 ANQGSEA. The V end lost 4 bases, the J end lost 4 bases, and 11 bases lay between the germline ends. This chain's CDR3 is CSVVSQNYNEQFF. In DNA, the CDR3 is TGCAGCGTTGTCTCTCAGAATTACAATGAGCAGTTCTTC.

The rearrangement uses TRBV3-1 and TRBJ2-5; 8 nucleotides line up with TRBD2. The CDR3 has 15 residues. The germline V gene has CDR1 LGHDT and CDR2 YNNKEL (reference sequence). J lost 1 base, V lost 6 bases, and 7 bases had no gene match. CDR3 nucleotide sequence: TGTGCCAGCAGACACACAGCGGGGGCCCAAGAGACCCAGTACTTC. It specifies CASRHTAGAQETQYF.

This clonotype turned up a few times. The V and J genes are TRBV12-3 or TRBV12-4 and TRBJ2-2; unclear D gene. This CDR3 is 12 amino acids long. V lost 1 base and J lost 6, with 3 bases in between. The CDR3 DNA follows: TGTGCCAGCAGTTTAGGTGCCGGGGAGCTGTTTTTT. Translation: CASSLGAGELFF.

This clonotype occurred a few times. V gene TRBV20-1 combines with J gene TRBJ2-5; the D call may be TRBD1 or TRBD2 (7 bases each). Germline values: CDR1 DFQATT, CDR2 SNEGSKA (reference sequence). Trimming removed 2 bases at V and 4 bases at J, with 17 bases between. The CDR3 extends over 15 amino acids. The CDR3 sequence: CSARNPRGGRETQYF. The CDR3 coding sequence is TGCAGTGCTAGAAACCCCAGGGGGGGACGAGAGACCCAGTACTTC.

This clonotype was detected only a few times. The rearrangement links TRBV7-9 to TRBJ2-2, with D possibly being TRBD2 (6 bases). V was trimmed by 6 bases and J by 3 bases, leaving 11 bases between them. Looked up from germline, CDR1 is SEHNR and CDR2 is FQNEAQ (reference sequence). The CDR3 runs 14 residues. CDR3 nucleotides: TGTGCCAGCAGTTGGGACTTTGACACCGGGGAGCTGTTTTTT. Translating gives CASSWDFDTGELFF.

This clonotype showed up just a few times. The rearrangement links TRBV7-8 to TRBJ2-1; 12 bases are a match to TRBD2. V was pared by 5 bases and J by 6 bases, with 5 bases of the junction left unmatched. Germline loops: CDR1 SGHVS, CDR2 FQNEAQ. The CDR3 spans 15 residues. The CDR3 nucleotides read TGTGCCAGCAGCCCTAGCGGGGGGGCTTCCAATGAGCAGTTCTTC. It specifies CASSPSGGASNEQFF.

The DNA of the CDR3 is TGTGCCAGCAGCTCCCTCTATAGGGACAGCGGGTACGAGCAGTACTTC. This gives the protein CASSSLYRDSGYEQYF. V is TRBV5-4 and J is TRBJ2-7, with D perhaps TRBD1 (7 bases). Per the germline V gene, CDR1 is SGHNT and CDR2 is YYREEE (reference sequence). This CDR3 region has 16 residues. With 3 bases removed from V and 4 bases from J, the gap between germline ends came to 20 bases.

This chain joins TRBV19 and TRBJ2-1; D may be TRBD1 (6 bases). V was trimmed by 5 bases and J by 4 bases, leaving 21 bases between them. Germline loops: CDR1 LNHDA, CDR2 SQIVND (reference sequence). The length of the CDR3 is 17 residues. The CDR3 sequence is CASSPARGSMGYNEQFF. DNA of the CDR3: TGTGCCAGTAGTCCGGCGAGGGGGTCGATGGGTTACAATGAGCAGTTCTTC.

This clonotype has just a few counts. V gene TRBV20-1 combines with J gene TRBJ1-5, with TRBD1 as a possible D gene (5 bases). The CDR3 has 14 residues. The V gene lost 0 bases and the J gene lost 7 bases, with 13 bases spanning the gap. The germline V gene has CDR1 DFQATT and CDR2 SNEGSKA (reference sequence). The DNA for the CDR3 is TGCAGTGCTAGAGATCGGGAGGGGATCCAGCCCCAGCATTTT. Translated: CSARDREGIQPQHF.

This clonotype was picked up a small number of times. V and J are TRBV5-1 and TRBJ2-1; D gene unclear. V was clipped by 0 bases and J by 7 bases, with 5 bases between them. This CDR3 spans 12 amino acids. Germline-derived CDR1 and CDR2 are SGHRS and YFSETQ. CDR3 region: CASSLDRNEQFF. CDR3 nucleotides: TGCGCCAGCAGCTTGGATCGGAATGAGCAGTTCTTC.

In its sample, this clonotype was seen a few times. This sequence joins TRBV6-2 or TRBV6-3 and TRBJ2-5; D remains unclear. This CDR3 spans 13 amino acids. V lost 0 bases and J lost 13, with 15 bases in between. Germline V gene data show CDR1 as MNHEY and CDR2 as SVGEGT. CDR3 bases: TGTGCCAGCAGTTACTCGGAACTCCTACCCCGGTACTTC. Translating it yields CASSYSELLPRYF.

In this sample, this clonotype turned up a few times. V gene TRBV4-3 combines with J gene TRBJ1-2; possibly TRBD1 for D (5 bases). V was cut by 0 bases and J by 3 bases, with 11 bases left in between. The CDR3 contains 15 residues. From germline, CDR1 is LGHNA and CDR2 YSLEER. CDR3 in DNA: TGCGCCAGCAGCCAAGAAAAGGCAGGGTACTATGGCTACACCTTC. The encoded protein is CASSQEKAGYYGYTF.

A few counts support this clonotype. The chain joins TRBV9 to TRBJ2-5, with D tentatively TRBD2 (5 bases). This CDR3 is 15 amino acids long. CDR1 and CDR2 (germline): SGDLS, YYNGEE. Trimming stripped 0 bases from V and 3 bases from J, with 12 bases between. The CDR3 loop reads CASSVGIAFEETQYF. In DNA, the CDR3 is TGTGCCAGCAGCGTAGGAATAGCGTTCGAAGAGACCCAGTACTTC.

This clonotype has more than one count but fewer than ten. The CDR3 bases are TGTGCCAGCAGACCCGGACTAGCCTCTAGCACAGATACGCAGTATTTT. This sequence encodes CASRPGLASSTDTQYF. V is TRBV6-5 and J is TRBJ2-3; TRBD2 aligns across 8 bases. The CDR3 runs 16 residues. Per germline, CDR1 MNHEY and CDR2 SVGAGI. The V gene end was trimmed by 6 bases and the J gene end by 0 bases; junction bases not matched to a gene: 8.

V gene TRBV4-1 combines with J gene TRBJ2-3, with D unclear. This CDR3 has 11 residues. The germline V gene has CDR1 MGHRA and CDR2 YSYEKL. Trimming stripped 10 bases from V and 0 bases from J, with 5 bases between. CDR3 sequence: CATPSTDTQYF. The DNA of the CDR3 is TGCGCCACCCCGAGCACAGATACGCAGTATTTT.

This sequence joins TRBV5-1 and TRBJ2-3; 8 bases fit TRBD1. Trimming took 0 bases from V and 5 from J; bases not matched to a gene: 8. The CDR3 is 16 residues long. Germline V gene data show CDR1 as SGHRS and CDR2 as YFSETQ. Written as DNA, the CDR3 is TGCGCCAGCAGCTTGGAGGCCGGGACAGGTGAAGATACGCAGTATTTT. Its translation: CASSLEAGTGEDTQYF.

The chain combines TRBV12-5 with TRBJ2-6; D is possibly TRBD1 (6 bases). Germline CDR1 reads LGHNT; CDR2 reads FRNRAP. V was clipped by 4 bases and J by 4 bases, with 11 bases between them. This CDR3 comprises 15 residues. The CDR3 reads CASGYWGPGANVLTF. The CDR3 DNA is TGTGCTAGTGGTTACTGGGGGCCCGGGGCCAACGTCCTGACTTTC.

This clonotype has just a few counts. The V and J genes are TRBV4-2 and TRBJ2-3, with TRBD2 as a possible D gene (5 bases). The germline V gene encodes CDR1 LGHNA and CDR2 YNFKEQ. The length of the CDR3 is 16 residues. Trimming removed 0 bases from V and 2 bases from J, with 12 bases in between. The CDR3 nucleotides are TGTGCCAGCAGCCAAGATTACAGCGGATTCACAGATACGCAGTATTTT. Its translation is CASSQDYSGFTDTQYF.

This clonotype appeared a few times. CDR3 DNA sequence: TGTGCCAGCAGCCCAAGGGACTACGAGCAGTACTTC. Protein product: CASSPRDYEQYF. V is TRBV7-9 and J is TRBJ2-7; D gene unclear. The CDR3 consists of 12 residues. Germline V gives CDR1 SEHNR, CDR2 FQNEAQ (reference sequence). V was trimmed by 5 bases and J by 3 bases, leaving 8 bases between them.

The chain uses TRBV7-9 and TRBJ2-7; no clear D gene. The CDR3 sequence is 13 residues long. V was cut by 1 base and J by 6 bases, with 10 bases left in between. Per the germline V gene, CDR1 is SEHNR and CDR2 is FQNEAQ (reference sequence). The CDR3 DNA sequence: TGTGCCAGCAGCTTAGTTGAGTCCCCCGAGCAGTACTTC. It is translated as CASSLVESPEQYF.

V gene TRBV13 combines with J gene TRBJ1-6; possible D gene TRBD1, 6 bases. Germline loops: CDR1 PRHDT, CDR2 FYEKMQ (reference sequence). This CDR3 has 14 residues. Between the trimmed V and J ends, which lost 3 bases and 5 bases, there was a span of 8 bases. CDR3: CASSFWGHNSPLHF. CDR3 in DNA: TGTGCCAGCAGCTTTTGGGGGCATAATTCACCCCTCCACTTT.

This clonotype was detected a few times. The chain joins TRBV5-1 to TRBJ2-7; D gene uncertain. The CDR3 runs to 14 residues. V was shortened by 6 bases and J by 0 bases, with 13 bases between the two germline ends. Per germline, CDR1 SGHRS and CDR2 YFSETQ. In DNA, the CDR3 is TGCGCCAGCAACCACGGTTTCGACTCCTACGAGCAGTACTTC. Translation: CASNHGFDSYEQYF. The complete variable domain, with remaining parts taken from reference TRBV5-1 and TRBJ2-7, reads KAGVTQTPRYLIKTRGQQVTLSCSPISGHRSVSWYQQTPGQGLQFLFEYFSETQRNKGNFPGRFSGRQFSNSRSEMNVSTLELGDSALYLCASNHGFDSYEQYFGPGTRLTVT.

The chain combines TRBV7-6 with TRBJ2-3; D not certain. The CDR3 has 17 amino acids. In germline, CDR1 is SGHVS, CDR2 FNYEAQ. Trimming cost V 1 base and J 3 bases, with 17 bases left between them. The CDR3 DNA reads as TGTGCCAGCAGCTTAGTTGCCAGCTCGCCTGGGACAGATACGCAGTATTTT. It is translated as CASSLVASSPGTDTQYF.

This clonotype came up a few times. This rearrangement joins TRBV29-1 to TRBJ1-2, with D possibly matching TRBD1 (6 bases). Germline loops: CDR1 SQVTM, CDR2 ANQGSEA. This CDR3 region has 12 residues. V lost 6 bases, J lost 4 bases, and 12 bases lay in between. Here the CDR3 reads CSVGDIFYGYTF. CDR3 in DNA: TGCAGCGTGGGGGACATTTTCTATGGCTACACCTTC. Together with reference TRBV29-1 and TRBJ1-2, the CDR3 gives the full variable domain: SAVISQKPSRDICQRGTSLTIQCQVDSQVTMMFWYRQQPGQSLTLIATANQGSEATYESGFVIDKFPISRPNLTFSTLTVSNMSPEDSSIYLCSVGDIFYGYTFGSGTRLTVV.

This clonotype has just a few counts. This chain connects TRBV24-1 to TRBJ2-1; 7 nucleotides match TRBD2. The CDR3 covers 14 residues. The germline V gene encodes CDR1 KGHDR and CDR2 SFDVKD. V was pared by 9 bases and J by 8 bases, with 12 bases of the junction left unmatched. CDR3 DNA: TGTGCCACCGGCTTAGGCGGGAGTAGGGATGAGCAGTTCTTC. Protein: CATGLGGSRDEQFF.

The chain combines TRBV6-5 with TRBJ2-2; 8 positions agree with TRBD1. The CDR3 covers 15 residues. Trimming at V came to 4 bases and at J to 6 bases, leaving 7 bases not matched to a gene. Germline V CDR1 and CDR2: MNHEY, SVGAGI. The CDR3 DNA sequence: TGTGCCAGCAGTTTCCGACAGGGGTGGGCCGGGGAGCTGTTTTTT. This translates into CASSFRQGWAGELFF.

This chain joins TRBV20-1 and TRBJ1-6; D unresolved. Germline assignment: CDR1 DFQATT and CDR2 SNEGSKA (reference sequence). Trimming left V 6 bases short and J 10 bases short, with 1 base between. The CDR3 spans 8 residues. Written as DNA, the CDR3 is TGCAGTGCATCACCCCTCCACTTT. This translates into CSASPLHF.

V gene TRBV7-2 combines with J gene TRBJ2-5; no definite D call. Trimming pared 1 base from V and 5 bases from J, leaving 11 bases between. The CDR3 length is 14 residues. Germline V gives CDR1 SGHTA, CDR2 FQGNSA. The CDR3 DNA reads as TGTGCCAGCAGCTTAGTTAGTAGTTCGGAGACCCAGTACTTC. Residues: CASSLVSSSETQYF. The full variable domain, in which reference TRBV7-2 and TRBJ2-5 provide the parts outside the CDR3, is GAGVSQSPSNKVTEKGKDVELRCDPISGHTALYWYRQSLGQGLEFLIYFQGNSAPDKSGLPSDRFSAERTGGSVSTLTIQRTQQEDSAVYLCASSLVSSSETQYFGPGTRLLVL.